This TCR beta chain was identified in a study of OX40 agonist ivuxolimab in advanced cancers. General study results and limits: CD4+ T cells averaged fewer expanded clones than CD8+ T cells.

Remarks on this clone: Its antigen is still unknown.

Sequencing was performed with immunoSEQ multiplex PCR; in TCRdb, only in-frame clones are kept and a portion is missing. Here the sample spans under 65,000 clones, 85% to 95% being singletons. The CDR3 is made up of 14 amino acids. Germline V gives CDR1 SGDLS, CDR2 YYNGEE. The V and J ends lost 2 bases and 3 bases, in that order; junction bases with no gene match: 4. The TCR comes from an adult with an advanced solid tumor such as melanoma, head and neck, liver or kidney cancer. The chain has TRBV9 and TRBJ2-7, with 8 bases lining up with TRBD1. The sample was CD4+ or CD8+ T cells sorted from blood, taken in a trial of the OX40 agonist ivuxolimab. CDR3 region: CASSVTGDLYEQYF. CDR3 coding DNA: TGTGCCAGCAGCGTGACAGGGGATCTCTACGAGCAGTACTTC.